The entry that follows covers one T cell receptor (beta chain) sequence. In the same sample, other DNA sequences code for this CDR3. The data derive from a study of blood T cell repertoires in COVID-19. On the study more broadly: Sites across the United States, Italy and Spain contributed samples from acute and convalescent COVID-19.

In the authors' workflow: Cell counts per sample came from amplifying reference gene primers. Profiling relied on immunoSEQ multiplex PCR, and the TCRdb table lists in-frame clones only, not all of them. V, J and clone size derive from that table, while D and trimming were established from the DNA sequence. The sample shows 45,000 to 60,000 clones, around 86% of them seen only once. Sequences were obtained from peripheral blood. This receptor was identified in a human donor with acute or convalescent COVID-19. The donor label of this sample is uncertain.

In nucleotides, the CDR3 is TGTGCCAGCAGCTTGGAGGGCGGGGGCACTGAAGCTTTCTTT. Protein sequence: CASSLEGGGTEAFF. J is TRBJ1-1 and V is TRBV5-5; D possibly corresponds to TRBD1 (5 bases). The CDR3 loop spans 14 amino acids. Germline V CDR1 and CDR2: SGHKS, YYEKEE (reference sequence). Deletions cut 0 bases from V and 4 bases from J, with 10 bases between.